This is a list of T cell receptor beta chains from one sample in a study of T cell responses to AZD1222 COVID-19 vaccine. The repertoire was sequenced with immunoSEQ multiplex PCR; TCRdb's copy has only in-frame clones and lacks some. Of 65,000 to 90,000 clones in the sample, less than 90% were seen once. The sample in question was peripheral blood, obtained on day 0 of AZD1222 vaccination. The receptor source for this set is an adult in good health. Each CDR3 is given without its conserved first and last residue.

CDR3aa	len	v_gene
AISESTGLNYDTEAF	15	TRBV10-3
ASSLDPTENEQF	12	TRBV11-3
ASSPTGAADEQY	12	TRBV28
ASSEFLTGQTEAF	13	TRBV9
ASSQDRSGNYNSPLH	15	TRBV4-2
ASSNTGNTEAF	11	TRBV11-2
ASSFGTSGQETQY	13	TRBV5-1
ASSTIPRSGNQPQH	14	TRBV19
ASSLTGRGQPQH	12	TRBV28
ASSSRPPYEQY	11	TRBV19
AISERSTDTQY	11	TRBV10-3
ASSPDRVNNEQF	12	TRBV27
SAESGEAF	8	TRBV20-1
ASSYAGGGNTGELF	14	TRBV6-2/TRBV6-3
AISTGSSYEQY	11	TRBV10-3
ATDRDRVSEQF	11	TRBV7-9
AISWTGGENEQF	12	TRBV10-3
ASSSDPPGQGDGYT	14	TRBV5-1
ASSFYRGQEETQY	13	TRBV19
ASSPPRGDTEAF	12	TRBV18
ASSTIRQGARGKNTGELF	18	TRBV21-1